This entry features one T cell receptor (beta chain) sequence. The CDR3 runs to 14 residues. V was trimmed by 2 bases and J by 2 bases, leaving 11 bases between them. Germline CDR1 reads SGHRS; CDR2 reads YFSETQ. Everyone who took part was about 18 to 90 years old, and they came from over 20 US areas. The study assigned cohorts using participant-reported clinical history. These data belong to a study of blood T cell repertoires in COVID-19. Study-level information: Acute and convalescent COVID-19 specimens originated in the United States, Italy and Spain.

Here immunoSEQ multiplex PCR was the method, and the copy in TCRdb shows in-frame clones only, minus some. Of a few hundred thousand clones in the sample, around 87% were seen once. The rearrangement uses TRBV5-1 and TRBJ2-7; D not certain. The TCR was taken from a young woman in a cohort exposed to, infected with or recovered from COVID-19 (not recorded which). What was sequenced was PBMCs or T cells enriched from blood (not recorded which). CDR3 in DNA: TGCGCCAGCAGCTTAAACAGTAGAACCTACGAGCAGTACTTC. Translating gives CASSLNSRTYEQYF.